The entry that follows covers one TCR beta chain sequence. Germline V lookup: CDR1 LNHDA, CDR2 SQIVND (reference sequence). Losses at the gene ends were 6 bases for V and 9 bases for J; bases not matched to a gene: 12. The CDR3 covers 15 residues. The sample comes from a study of blood T cell repertoires in COVID-19. Some clones are missing from TCRdb's copy, which holds only in-frame ones; the method was immunoSEQ multiplex PCR. Among about 180,000 clones, approximately 79% were seen once, and the ten largest hold roughly 25%. The TCR was taken from a woman between 65 and 79 years old with acute or convalescent COVID-19. Sequenced sample: peripheral blood. V usage is TRBV19 and J usage is TRBJ2-1; 9 bases are a match to TRBD2. The CDR3 sequence is CASSLVDSGRVEQFF. The CDR3, as DNA: TGTGCCAGTAGCTTGGTTGATAGCGGGAGAGTTGAGCAGTTCTTC.